Each of the 18 T cell receptor beta chains below was sequenced from the same sample in a study of shared clonotypes between healthy human individuals. TCRdb keeps only in-frame clones here, not all; method: immunoSEQ multiplex PCR. Here the sample spans approximately 600,000 clones, 95% being singletons. Naive CD8 cells comprised CD45RO-negative, CCR7-positively selected cells, excluding terminally differentiated effector memory CD45RA+ cells. Material for sequencing was naive CD8+ T cells sorted from blood. These TCRs come from a woman aged 25 to 39 in good health.

The chain employs TRBV27 and TRBJ2-1; D ambiguous. Germline V gene data show CDR1 as MNHEY and CDR2 as SMNVEV (reference sequence). Trimming cost V 6 bases and J 0 bases, with 15 bases left between them. This CDR3 comprises 16 residues. This CDR3 reads CASSPQILSSYNEQFF. The CDR3 region has the DNA TGTGCCAGCAGCCCTCAGATCCTAAGCTCCTACAATGAGCAGTTCTTC.

The V gene is TRBV19, the J gene TRBJ1-2; 9 bases are shared with TRBD1. V was pared by 4 bases and J by 2 bases, with 5 bases of the junction left unmatched. The CDR3 is made up of 15 amino acids. Per germline, CDR1 LNHDA and CDR2 SQIVND (reference sequence). For the CDR3, the DNA is TGTGCCAGTAGTACCTACGGGACAGGGAACTATGGCTACACCTTC. Translation gives CASSTYGTGNYGYTF.

The genes are TRBV7-9 and TRBJ2-1, with TRBD2 matching 10 bases. The ends lost 6 bases at V and 3 bases at J; junction bases unmatched: 11. This CDR3 has 17 residues. Looked up from germline, CDR1 is SEHNR and CDR2 is FQNEAQ (reference sequence). In DNA form, the CDR3 reads TGTGCCAGCAGACTAACCCTAGCGGGAGAGTTCTACAATGAGCAGTTCTTC. It yields the protein CASRLTLAGEFYNEQFF.

This clone has just one count. The chain employs TRBV11-2 and TRBJ2-7; perhaps D is TRBD1 or TRBD2 (5 bases each). Trimming took 3 bases from V and 1 from J, leaving 16 bases between them. The CDR3 covers 16 residues. Germline V gene sequence: CDR1 SGHAT, CDR2 FQNNGV. CDR3 bases: TGTGCCAGCAGCTTCCCCGGATCTGGGGGATCCTACGAGCAGTACTTC. The encoded protein is CASSFPGSGGSYEQYF.

The CDR3 loop reads CASSFGLNYGYTF. The CDR3 coding sequence is TGTGCCAGCAGTTTTGGGTTGAACTATGGCTACACCTTC. The rearrangement joins TRBV27 to TRBJ1-2; no firm D call. The V end lost 3 bases, the J end lost 2 bases, and 7 bases lay between the germline ends. The V gene's germline CDR1 is MNHEY and CDR2 SMNVEV (reference sequence). This CDR3 spans 13 amino acids.

This sequence joins TRBV21-1 and TRBJ2-1; the D call TRBD1 from the table was never checked on the DNA. TRBV21-1 is described as a pseudogene. CDR3 size: 17 residues. CDR3 DNA: TGTGCCAGCAGCGCCCGACCTGAAAGAGGGGGCTACAATGAGCAGTTCTTC. Protein product: CASSARPERGGYNEQFF.

To note about this clone: This sample also contains other DNA sequences that code for the same CDR3. The chain links TRBV19 to TRBJ1-1, with D maybe TRBD1 (6 bases). Per the germline V gene, CDR1 is LNHDA and CDR2 is SQIVND (reference sequence). V was clipped by 3 bases and J by 6 bases, with 11 bases between them. The CDR3 totals 13 residues. The CDR3 nucleotides are TGTGCCAGTAGTATCTGGGGGGCAGCTGAAGCTTTCTTT. Translated, it gives CASSIWGAAEAFF.

The chain employs TRBV9 and TRBJ2-3, with TRBD2 matching over 9 bases. This CDR3 is 16 amino acids long. V was clipped by 2 bases and J by 5 bases; unmatched bases: 9. CDR1 and CDR2 (germline): SGDLS, YYNGEE. The CDR3 DNA reads as TGTGCCAGCAGCGTGGGGATTAGCGGGAGTAAAGATACGCAGTATTTT. Protein product: CASSVGISGSKDTQYF.

With regard to this clone: The same CDR3 also results from other DNA sequences found in this sample. The chain carries TRBV27 and TRBJ2-7; unclear D gene. Trimming removed 3 bases at V and 0 bases at J, with 9 bases between. The CDR3 sequence is 14 residues long. Germline V gene lookup returns CDR1 MNHEY and CDR2 SMNVEV (reference sequence). The CDR3 region has the DNA TGTGCCAGCAGTTTGGGCGTTAGCTCCTACGAGCAGTACTTC. Encoded protein: CASSLGVSSYEQYF.

The CDR3 reads CASSQPGGVNEQFF. CDR3 DNA: TGCGCCAGCAGCCAACCTGGGGGGGTCAATGAGCAGTTCTTC. The J gene is TRBJ2-1, the V gene TRBV4-1; 7 bases are a match to TRBD2. From germline, CDR1 is MGHRA and CDR2 YSYEKL. With 2 bases clipped from V and 6 bases from J, the junction kept 4 bases outside the gene matches. This CDR3 is 14 amino acids long.

This chain connects TRBV9 to TRBJ1-2, with TRBD1 matching 11 bases. Germline V CDR1 and CDR2: SGDLS, YYNGEE. V shed 3 bases, J shed 4 bases, and the junction held 5 bases outside the gene matches. The CDR3 has 15 amino acids. The CDR3 sequence: CASSAEDRGPYGYTF. The CDR3 nucleotides read TGTGCCAGCAGCGCCGAGGACAGGGGGCCCTATGGCTACACCTTC.

V usage is TRBV5-6 and J usage is TRBJ1-4, with 8 bases that match TRBD1. V lost 4 bases and J lost 6; bases outside the gene matches: 11. Germline loops: CDR1 SGHDT, CDR2 YYEEEE. The CDR3 sequence is 16 residues long. The CDR3 loop reads CASSLTPGQGHEKLFF. The CDR3 region has the DNA TGTGCCAGCAGCCTTACCCCAGGACAGGGTCATGAAAAACTGTTTTTT.

V is TRBV7-9 and J is TRBJ2-7, with D possibly TRBD2 on 5 matching bases. Looked up from germline, CDR1 is SEHNR and CDR2 is FQNEAQ (reference sequence). Trimming shortened V by 5 bases and J by 4 bases, and 12 bases separated the two germline ends. The CDR3 sequence is 13 residues long. The chain's CDR3 is CASSPTPGYEQYF. CDR3 nucleotide sequence: TGTGCCAGCAGCCCGACCCCGGGGTACGAGCAGTACTTC.

The chain recombines TRBV28 with TRBJ1-5; D gene unclear. The length of the CDR3 is 14 residues. The germline V and J ends were trimmed by 3 bases and 5 bases, with 11 bases remaining between them. CDR1 MDHEN and CDR2 SYDVKM come from the germline V gene. CDR3 nucleotide sequence: TGTGCCAGCAGTTTGCGGGGTGGCGATCAGCCCCAGCATTTT. Its translation is CASSLRGGDQPQHF.

This chain joins TRBV5-6 and TRBJ2-7, with TRBD1 identical over 7 bases. Per germline, CDR1 SGHDT and CDR2 YYEEEE. J gave up 5 bases and V 2 bases, and 7 bases lay outside the gene matches. The CDR3 contains 14 residues. The CDR3: CASSFVRTGDEQYF. The CDR3 DNA reads as TGTGCCAGCAGCTTCGTTCGAACAGGGGACGAGCAGTACTTC.

CDR3 in amino acids: CSVLSPTGLGEQFF. The CDR3 DNA reads as TGCAGCGTCCTATCTCCCACGGGGCTCGGTGAGCAGTTCTTC. The chain is built from TRBV29-1 and TRBJ2-1, with D perhaps given as TRBD1 or TRBD2 (5 bases each). Germline V gene sequence: CDR1 SQVTM, CDR2 ANQGSEA. The CDR3 sequence is 14 residues long. V was trimmed by 6 bases and J by 9 bases, leaving 21 bases between them.

The chain recombines TRBV5-1 with TRBJ2-1; 8 nucleotides agree with TRBD2. Germline V CDR1 and CDR2: SGHRS, YFSETQ. V shed 4 bases and J 7 bases; nucleotides not matched to a gene: 7. The CDR3 loop spans 14 amino acids. The CDR3 sequence is CASSKAGEVNEQFF. As DNA, the CDR3 is TGCGCCAGCAGCAAAGCGGGAGAGGTAAATGAGCAGTTCTTC. Complete variable domain (other parts from reference TRBV5-1 and TRBJ2-1): KAGVTQTPRYLIKTRGQQVTLSCSPISGHRSVSWYQQTPGQGLQFLFEYFSETQRNKGNFPGRFSGRQFSNSRSEMNVSTLELGDSALYLCASSKAGEVNEQFFGPGTRLTVL.

J is TRBJ2-2 and V is TRBV2; perhaps TRBD1 as D (6 bases). The germline V gene has CDR1 SNHLY and CDR2 FYNNEI. The CDR3 has 14 amino acids. V was shortened by 3 bases and J by 2 bases, with 7 bases between the two germline ends. The CDR3 coding sequence is TGTGCCAGCAGTGACAGGGGTAACACCGGGGAGCTGTTTTTT. Its protein is CASSDRGNTGELFF.